This is a list of T cell receptor beta chains from one sample in a study of blood T cell repertoires in COVID-19. Some clones are missing from TCRdb's copy, which holds only in-frame ones; the method was immunoSEQ multiplex PCR. The table has 70,000 or so clones, around 83% seen once. The source material was peripheral blood. These receptors all come from a man in his 70s with active COVID-19. The CDR3 runs from the conserved cysteine through the conserved F or W. The order of the fields is CDR3 length, clone size, J gene, V gene, D gene, CDR3 protein, CDR3 DNA. A D gene is named only where the DNA matches it firmly. Not every row has a clone size; where given, it reads once, few, many or a size class.

14 . TRBJ1-2 TRBV10-3 . CAISESGRGGGYTF TGTGCCATCAGTGAGTCCGGCAGGGGTGGTGGCTACACCTTC
15 few TRBJ2-2 TRBV3-1/TRBV3-2 TRBD2 CASSQAGTSPRELFF TGTGCCAGCAGCCAAGCCGGGACTAGCCCGCGGGAGCTGTTTTTT
14 . TRBJ2-5 TRBV7-2 TRBD1 CASNQGAPQETQYF TGTGCCAGCAACCAGGGGGCGCCCCAAGAGACCCAGTACTTC
14 . TRBJ2-7 TRBV7-9 TRBD2 CASTPLAASYEQYF TGTGCCAGCACTCCGCTAGCGGCATCCTACGAGCAGTACTTC
17 . TRBJ2-1 TRBV30 TRBD2 CAWSEWVGGSSYNEQFF TGTGCCTGGAGTGAGTGGGTCGGGGGGAGCTCCTACAATGAGCAGTTCTTC
15 . TRBJ2-3 TRBV6-5 . CASSPPGLRTDTQYF TGTGCCAGCAGCCCCCCGGGACTCCGCACAGATACGCAGTATTTT
15 . TRBJ2-3 TRBV5-4 TRBD2 CASSLSGSGAYTQYF TGTGCCAGCAGCTTAAGCGGGAGTGGGGCCTATACGCAGTATTTT
14 . TRBJ2-3 TRBV30 . CAWRGGPSTDTQYF TGTGCCTGGAGGGGCGGGCCCAGCACAGATACGCAGTATTTT
13 . TRBJ2-3 TRBV3-1/TRBV3-2 . CATGNRGTDTQYF TGTGCCACCGGAAACCGGGGCACAGATACGCAGTATTTT
13 . TRBJ2-5 TRBV18 TRBD1 CASTPTGRETQYF TGTGCCAGCACCCCGACAGGGCGGGAGACCCAGTACTTC
16 . TRBJ2-7 TRBV6-2/TRBV6-3 . CASSYGGSENSWGQYF TGTGCCAGCAGTTACGGCGGTAGCGAAAACTCGTGGGGGCAGTACTTC
17 . TRBJ2-2 TRBV5-1 TRBD2 CASSSPTSGRLAGELFF TGCGCCAGCAGCTCACCGACTAGCGGGAGACTTGCTGGGGAGCTGTTTTTT
14 . TRBJ1-5 TRBV12-5 . CASGLQGGGQPQHF TGTGCTAGTGGCCTACAGGGTGGGGGTCAGCCCCAGCATTTT
13 . TRBJ2-7 TRBV21-1 . CASGGRGTYEQYF TGTGCCAGCGGAGGAAGGGGGACCTACGAGCAGTACTTC
15 . TRBJ2-5 TRBV14 . CARPQGFPPQETQYF TGTGCCAGACCCCAGGGGTTCCCCCCACAAGAGACCCAGTACTTC